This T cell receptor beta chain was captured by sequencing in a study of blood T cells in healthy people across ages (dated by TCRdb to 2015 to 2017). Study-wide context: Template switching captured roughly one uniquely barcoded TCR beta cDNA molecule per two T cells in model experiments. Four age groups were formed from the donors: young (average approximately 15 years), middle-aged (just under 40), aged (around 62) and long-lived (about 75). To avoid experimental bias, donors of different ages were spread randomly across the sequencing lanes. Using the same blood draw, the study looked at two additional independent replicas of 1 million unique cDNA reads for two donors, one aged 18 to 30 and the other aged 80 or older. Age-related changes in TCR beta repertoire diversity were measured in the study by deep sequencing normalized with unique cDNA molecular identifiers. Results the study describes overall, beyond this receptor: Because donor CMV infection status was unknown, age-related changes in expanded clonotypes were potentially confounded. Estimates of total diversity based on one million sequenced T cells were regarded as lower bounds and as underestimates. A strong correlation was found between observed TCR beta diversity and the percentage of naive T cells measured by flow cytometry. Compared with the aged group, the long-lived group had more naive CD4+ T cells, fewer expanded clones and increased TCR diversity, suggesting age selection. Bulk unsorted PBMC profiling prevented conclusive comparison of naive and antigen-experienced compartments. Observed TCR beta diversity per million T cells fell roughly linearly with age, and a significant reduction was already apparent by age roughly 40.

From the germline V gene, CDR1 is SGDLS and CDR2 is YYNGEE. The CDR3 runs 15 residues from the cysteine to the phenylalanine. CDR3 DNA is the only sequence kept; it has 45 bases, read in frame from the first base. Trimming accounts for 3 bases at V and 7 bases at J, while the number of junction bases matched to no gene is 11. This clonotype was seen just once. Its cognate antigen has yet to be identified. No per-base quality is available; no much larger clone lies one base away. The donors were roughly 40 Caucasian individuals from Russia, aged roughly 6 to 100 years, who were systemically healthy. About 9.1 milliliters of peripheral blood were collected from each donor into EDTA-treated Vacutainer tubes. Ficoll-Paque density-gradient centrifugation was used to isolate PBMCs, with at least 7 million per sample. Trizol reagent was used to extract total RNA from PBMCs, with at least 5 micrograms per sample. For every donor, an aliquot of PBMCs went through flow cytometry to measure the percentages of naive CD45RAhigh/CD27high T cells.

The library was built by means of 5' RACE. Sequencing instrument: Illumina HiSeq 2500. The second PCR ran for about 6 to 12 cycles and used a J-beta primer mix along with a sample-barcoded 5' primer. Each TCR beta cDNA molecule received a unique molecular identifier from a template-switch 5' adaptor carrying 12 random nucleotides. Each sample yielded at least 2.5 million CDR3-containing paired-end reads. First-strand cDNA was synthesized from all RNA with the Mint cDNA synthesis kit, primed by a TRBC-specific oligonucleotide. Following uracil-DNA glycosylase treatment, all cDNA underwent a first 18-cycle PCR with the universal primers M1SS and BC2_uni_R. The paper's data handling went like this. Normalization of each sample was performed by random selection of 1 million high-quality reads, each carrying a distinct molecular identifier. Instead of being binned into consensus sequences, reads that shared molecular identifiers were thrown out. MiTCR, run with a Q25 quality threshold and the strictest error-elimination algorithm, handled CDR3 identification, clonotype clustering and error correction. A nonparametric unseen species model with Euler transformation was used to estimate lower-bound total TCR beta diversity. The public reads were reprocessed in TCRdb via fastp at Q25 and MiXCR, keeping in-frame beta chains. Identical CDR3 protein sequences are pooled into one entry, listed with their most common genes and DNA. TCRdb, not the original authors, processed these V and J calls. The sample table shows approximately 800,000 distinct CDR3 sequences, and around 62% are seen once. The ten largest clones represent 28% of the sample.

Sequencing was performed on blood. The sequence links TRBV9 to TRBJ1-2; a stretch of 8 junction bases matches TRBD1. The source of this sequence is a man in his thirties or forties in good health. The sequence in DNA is TGTGCCAGCAGCGCGAACTCTGCGACAGGGGCTGGCTACACCTTC. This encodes CASSANSATGAGYTF. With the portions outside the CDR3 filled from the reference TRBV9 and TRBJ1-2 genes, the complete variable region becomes DSGVTQTPKHLITATGQRVTLRCSPRSGDLSVYWYQQSLDQGLQFLIQYYNGEERAKGNILERFSAQQFPDLHSELNLSSLELGDSALYFCASSANSATGAGYTFGSGTRLTVV.